This passage covers 31 T cell receptor beta chains from one sample sequenced in a study of T cell responses to AZD1222 COVID-19 vaccine. Assay used: immunoSEQ multiplex PCR; TCRdb lists only in-frame clones, some missing. The table includes 150,000 to 180,000 clones, 88% detected once. Material: peripheral blood, obtained after recovery from COVID-19. These receptor sequences come from an adult who had recovered from COVID-19.

V is TRBV28 and J is TRBJ2-7; 13 nucleotides agree with TRBD2. Germline V gives CDR1 MDHEN, CDR2 SYDVKM. With 4 bases clipped from V and 1 base from J, the junction kept 10 bases outside the gene matches. This CDR3 comprises 18 residues. The CDR3: CASSSGLAGTYRSYEQYF. CDR3 in DNA: TGTGCCAGCAGTTCGGGACTAGCGGGAACTTACAGGTCCTACGAGCAGTACTTC.

J is TRBJ1-5 and V is TRBV7-2, with a weak D call TRBD1 (5 bases). The CDR3 loop spans 17 amino acids. The ends were cut back, 4 bases at V and 0 bases at J, with 16 bases in the middle. Germline V CDR1 and CDR2: SGHTA, FQGNSA. CDR3: CASSSHSGANSNQPQHF. The CDR3 DNA is TGTGCCAGCAGCTCCCACTCCGGGGCCAATAGCAATCAGCCCCAGCATTTT.

The chain is built from TRBV10-3 and TRBJ2-7, with D unclear. Germline V lookup: CDR1 ENHRY, CDR2 SYGVKD. The ends were cut back, 4 bases at V and 3 bases at J, with 7 bases in the middle. The CDR3 consists of 12 residues. The CDR3 coding sequence is TGTGCCATCAGTGGTCTTTACTACGAGCAGTACTTC. The encoded protein is CAISGLYYEQYF.

This sequence joins TRBV5-1 and TRBJ1-2; tentative D call: TRBD1 (5 bases). With 0 bases removed from V and 2 bases from J, the gap between germline ends came to 8 bases. In germline, CDR1 is SGHRS, CDR2 YFSETQ. The length of the CDR3 is 14 residues. CDR3 sequence reads: CASSLGAGNYGYTF. The CDR3 bases are TGCGCCAGCAGCTTGGGTGCAGGGAACTATGGCTACACCTTC.

The chain carries TRBV2 and TRBJ2-7; TRBD2 matches at 9 bases. The CDR3 contains 13 residues. Germline trimming cut 7 bases from V and 5 bases from J; bases unmatched to any gene: 6. CDR1 and CDR2 (germline): SNHLY, FYNNEI. In DNA, the CDR3 is TGTGCCAGCAAGACACTAGCGGGCGACGAGCAGTACTTC. It encodes CASKTLAGDEQYF.

The CDR3: CASSLDYEQYF. The CDR3 DNA sequence: TGTGCCAGCAGCCTCGACTACGAGCAGTACTTC. The chain couples TRBV3-1 (or the pseudogene TRBV3-2) to TRBJ2-7; unclear D gene. The length of the CDR3 is 11 residues. V was pared by 4 bases and J by 3 bases, with 4 bases between. Germline values: CDR1 LGHDT, CDR2 YNNKEL (reference sequence).

The chain employs TRBV5-1 and TRBJ2-5; D remains ambiguous. This CDR3 comprises 13 residues. The V and J ends lost 0 bases and 3 bases respectively, with 6 bases between them. The germline CDR1 and CDR2 sequences are SGHRS and YFSETQ. The CDR3 coding sequence is TGCGCCAGCAGCTTGGGAGCCGAAGAGACCCAGTACTTC. Protein sequence: CASSLGAEETQYF. Variable domain in full (rest from reference TRBV5-1 and TRBJ2-5): KAGVTQTPRYLIKTRGQQVTLSCSPISGHRSVSWYQQTPGQGLQFLFEYFSETQRNKGNFPGRFSGRQFSNSRSEMNVSTLELGDSALYLCASSLGAEETQYFGPGTRLLVL.

The V and J genes are TRBV3-1 (or the pseudogene TRBV3-2) and TRBJ2-5; D is undetermined. Trimming removed 4 bases from V and 3 bases from J, with 15 bases in between. The CDR3 has 15 residues. Germline V gene data show CDR1 as LGHDT and CDR2 as YNNKEL (reference sequence). CDR3 in DNA: TGTGCCAGCAGCCTCACGGGTACCGCCAAAGAGACCCAGTACTTC. Amino acids: CASSLTGTAKETQYF.

The chain employs TRBV7-2 and TRBJ1-1, with 11 nucleotides matching TRBD1. J was trimmed by 5 bases and V by 5 bases; bases with no gene match: 7. The CDR3 consists of 15 residues. Germline assignment: CDR1 SGHTA and CDR2 FQGNSA. The CDR3 protein is CASSGGQGVGTEAFF. CDR3 bases: TGTGCCAGCAGCGGGGGACAGGGGGTAGGTACTGAAGCTTTCTTT. Looking up the rest from reference TRBV7-2 and TRBJ1-1 gives the full variable domain: GAGVSQSPSNKVTEKGKDVELRCDPISGHTALYWYRQSLGQGLEFLIYFQGNSAPDKSGLPSDRFSAERTGGSVSTLTIQRTQQEDSAVYLCASSGGQGVGTEAFFGQGTRLTVV.

This chain uses TRBV3-1 (or the pseudogene TRBV3-2) with TRBJ2-1, with D unresolved. CDR1 is LGHDT and CDR2 is YNNKEL in the germline V gene (reference sequence). The CDR3 contains 13 residues. Deletions cut 4 bases from V and 0 bases from J, with 4 bases between. The CDR3 is CASSPSSYNEQFF. The CDR3 nucleotides are TGTGCCAGCAGCCCGAGCTCCTACAATGAGCAGTTCTTC.

CDR3 bases: TGTGCCAGCAGCCAAGTTTCAGGGGGAAATTCACCCCTCCACTTT. This gives the protein CASSQVSGGNSPLHF. The chain employs TRBV3-1 (or the pseudogene TRBV3-2) and TRBJ1-6, with TRBD1 matching 7 bases. The CDR3 consists of 15 residues. Looked up from germline, CDR1 is LGHDT and CDR2 is YNNKEL (reference sequence). Trimming at V came to 1 base and at J to 7 bases, leaving 4 bases not matched to a gene.

The V gene is TRBV7-2, the J gene TRBJ2-7; 9 nucleotides match TRBD1. The CDR3 is 15 residues long. Looked up from germline, CDR1 is SGHTA and CDR2 is FQGNSA. V gave up 6 bases and J gave up 6 bases; unmatched junction bases: 12. The CDR3 nucleotides are TGTGCCAGCAGACCAGTCGGGACAGGGTTTAGCGAGCAGTACTTC. Translated: CASRPVGTGFSEQYF.

V usage is TRBV10-3 and J usage is TRBJ1-3, with D tentatively TRBD1 (5 bases). Germline V lookup: CDR1 ENHRY, CDR2 SYGVKD. The V gene lost 2 bases and the J gene lost 0 bases, with 8 bases spanning the gap. CDR3 size: 15 residues. CDR3 sequence reads: CAISEGGNSGNTIYF. CDR3 nucleotide sequence: TGTGCCATCAGTGAGGGGGGGAACTCTGGAAACACCATATATTTT.

This clone was seen only once. The rearrangement links TRBV3-1 (or the pseudogene TRBV3-2) to TRBJ1-1; D gene ambiguous. Germline V gives CDR1 LGHDT, CDR2 YNNKEL (reference sequence). The V gene lost 4 bases and the J gene lost 0 bases, with 6 bases spanning the gap. This CDR3 spans 13 amino acids. This chain's CDR3 is CASSPGLNTEAFF. The CDR3 bases are TGTGCCAGCAGCCCGGGATTGAACACTGAAGCTTTCTTT.

The CDR3 sequence: CASLSNRGRNYGYTF. CDR3 nucleotide sequence: TGTGCCAGCCTATCCAACAGGGGGCGCAACTATGGCTACACCTTC. The V call is TRBV2, the J call TRBJ1-2; 9 bases line up with TRBD1. The CDR3 is 15 residues long. CDR1 and CDR2 from the germline V gene are SNHLY and FYNNEI. V shed 8 bases, J shed 2 bases, and the junction held 9 bases outside the gene matches.

The V call is TRBV21-1, the J call TRBJ1-5. TRBV21-1 is a listed pseudogene. The CDR3 sequence is 13 residues long. The CDR3 coding sequence is TGTGCCAGCAGCAGACGGAGCAATCAGCCCCAGCATTTT. The encoded protein is CASSRRSNQPQHF.

The rearrangement uses TRBV7-6 and TRBJ1-4; 8 bases match TRBD1. The germline CDR1 and CDR2 sequences are SGHVS and FNYEAQ. The CDR3 is 16 residues long. Trimming removed 1 base from V and 7 bases from J; junction bases left unmatched: 8. The CDR3 region is CASSLVPDREFEKLFF. CDR3 DNA sequence: TGTGCCAGCAGCTTAGTCCCGGACAGGGAGTTTGAAAAACTGTTTTTT.

This rearrangement joins TRBV5-1 to TRBJ1-3, with D uncertain. CDR3 size: 14 residues. From germline, CDR1 is SGHRS and CDR2 YFSETQ. Between the trimmed V and J ends, which lost 1 base and 0 bases, there was a span of 5 bases. CDR3 coding DNA: TGCGCCAGCAGCTTGTTTGGCTCTGGAAACACCATATATTTT. Translating it yields CASSLFGSGNTIYF.

Here the CDR3 reads CASSIWRTGAMNTEAFF. Written as DNA, the CDR3 is TGTGCCAGTAGTATCTGGAGGACAGGAGCCATGAACACTGAAGCTTTCTTT. The genes are TRBV19 and TRBJ1-1, with TRBD1 matching 7 bases. Looked up from germline, CDR1 is LNHDA and CDR2 is SQIVND (reference sequence). The length of the CDR3 is 17 residues. V trimming: 3 bases; J trimming: 0 bases; junction bases outside the gene matches: 10.

The genes are TRBV5-1 and TRBJ2-1, with D maybe TRBD2 (5 bases). With 0 bases removed from V and 8 bases from J, the gap between germline ends came to 15 bases. Germline V gene lookup returns CDR1 SGHRS and CDR2 YFSETQ. This CDR3 has 15 amino acids. The CDR3 region is CASSLVYEEADEQFF. For the CDR3, the DNA is TGCGCCAGCAGCTTGGTTTATGAGGAGGCCGATGAGCAGTTCTTC.

The V call is TRBV29-1, the J call TRBJ2-5; tentative D call: TRBD1 (6 bases). The CDR3 runs to 13 residues. CDR1 is SQVTM, CDR2 ANQGSEA, per germline. V was cut by 7 bases and J by 4 bases, with 16 bases left in between. The CDR3 reads CSGIAGAPETQYF. CDR3 in DNA: TGCAGCGGAATAGCAGGGGCTCCAGAGACCCAGTACTTC.

The chain has TRBV27 and TRBJ2-1, with 7 bases identical to TRBD2. Germline V lookup: CDR1 MNHEY, CDR2 SMNVEV (reference sequence). After removal of 0 bases from V and 9 bases from J, the junction contained 11 bases not matched to a gene. This CDR3 is built from 16 residues. The CDR3 protein is CASSLSSGIKYVEQFF. As DNA, the CDR3 is TGTGCCAGCAGTTTATCAAGCGGGATCAAGTATGTTGAGCAGTTCTTC.

This clone was observed a single time. The chain uses TRBV5-6 and TRBJ1-5, with D perhaps matching TRBD1 (5 bases). V gave up 0 bases and J gave up 0 bases, with 13 bases separating them. This CDR3 comprises 17 residues. The germline CDR1 and CDR2 sequences are SGHDT and YYEEEE. The CDR3 protein is CASSLGGVRLSNQPQHF. CDR3 sequence (DNA): TGTGCCAGCAGCTTGGGGGGCGTCAGACTTAGCAATCAGCCCCAGCATTTT.

This chain joins TRBV7-3 and TRBJ2-1, with 13 bases lining up with TRBD2. In germline, CDR1 is SGHTA, CDR2 FQGTGA. Unmatched junction bases numbered 3, after V lost 3 bases and J lost 1 base. CDR3 size: 17 residues. For the CDR3, the DNA is TGTGCCAGCAGCTTCACTAGCGGGGGGGCGTCCTACAATGAGCAGTTCTTC. Its translation: CASSFTSGGASYNEQFF.

Notes on this clone: At one of its ends the junction is not consistent with the germline gene, which may arise from a read error. The genes are TRBV7-6 and TRBJ2-5; unclear D gene. From germline, CDR1 is SGHVS and CDR2 FNYEAQ. This CDR3 has 13 residues. The CDR3, as DNA: TGTGCCAGTAGCTTAGGGTTACAAGAGACCCAGTACTTC. It translates to CASSLGLQETQYF.

The chain joins TRBV3-1 (or the pseudogene TRBV3-2) to TRBJ2-7, with a possible D match to TRBD2 (5 bases). This CDR3 has 14 residues. V lost 3 bases, J lost 3 bases, and 12 bases lay in between. Germline CDR1 is LGHDT and CDR2 is YNNKEL (reference sequence). CDR3 region: CASSHLHEGYEQYF. CDR3 nucleotides: TGTGCCAGCAGCCACCTCCACGAGGGCTACGAGCAGTACTTC.

The chain uses TRBV10-1 and TRBJ1-5, with D perhaps matching TRBD1 (5 bases). The germline gives CDR1 WNHNN, CDR2 SYGVQD (reference sequence). Trimming left V 2 bases short and J 2 bases short, with 28 bases between. This CDR3 contains 21 residues. The CDR3 sequence: CASSEVGKAGALTWGNQPQHF. CDR3 DNA: TGCGCCAGCAGTGAGGTCGGCAAGGCCGGGGCCTTAACGTGGGGCAATCAGCCCCAGCATTTT.

As concerns this clone: The junction departs from germline at one end; a sequencing error may be responsible. The chain is built from TRBV10-3 and TRBJ1-5, with 7 bases identical to TRBD1. Germline values: CDR1 ENHRY, CDR2 SYGVKD. The CDR3 runs to 15 residues. This CDR3 reads CAISESGGQDQPQHF. CDR3 DNA sequence: TGTGCCATCAGCGAGTCAGGAGGACAGGATCAGCCCCAGCATTTT.

This clone occurred a few times. V gene TRBV5-1 combines with J gene TRBJ2-1; TRBD2 matches at 12 bases. Germline V lookup: CDR1 SGHRS, CDR2 YFSETQ. Trimming took 5 bases from V and 0 from J; bases not matched to a gene: 12. The CDR3 runs 19 residues. CDR3: CASSQGLAGLIRSYNEQFF. In DNA, the CDR3 is TGCGCCAGCAGTCAAGGACTAGCGGGACTAATACGCTCCTACAATGAGCAGTTCTTC.

The chain employs TRBV6-1 and TRBJ1-4; D gene ambiguous. CDR3 length: 12 residues. CDR1 is MNHNS, CDR2 SASEGT, per germline. Trimming cost V 2 bases and J 5 bases, with 3 bases left between them. The CDR3 reads CASSENNEKLFF. CDR3 sequence (DNA): TGTGCCAGCAGTGAAAACAATGAAAAACTGTTTTTT.

As for this clone: The junction shows a germline mismatch at one end, possibly a read error. This sequence joins TRBV7-7 and TRBJ2-7; 11 bases map to TRBD2. The CDR3 is made up of 15 amino acids. The V gene's germline CDR1 is SSHAT and CDR2 FNYEAQ (reference sequence). This chain's CDR3 is CASSPGLAGLYEQYF. In DNA form, the CDR3 reads TGTGCTAGCAGCCCAGGACTAGCGGGTCTCTACGAGCAGTACTTC.